This passage covers 3 T cell receptor beta chains from one sample sequenced in a study of vaccination effects on CD4 cells after COVID-19. Sequencing used immunoSEQ multiplex PCR; TCRdb keeps in-frame clones, though not all of them. The data hold some 41,000 clones, with roughly four fifths observed a single time. No antigens are known for them. Ahead of sequencing, the ViraFEST assay grew antigen-specific CD4+ T cells using viral peptide pools. When around 10 days of culture had elapsed, CD4+ T cells were isolated. None of the vaccinated had previously contracted SARS-CoV-2, and their nucleocapsid antibodies tested negative. The sample was CD4+ T cells from PBMCs cultured with SARS-CoV-2 spike peptides, taken before COVID-19 vaccination. These receptors all come from a human donor who received a COVID-19 vaccine.

The genes are TRBV6-5 and TRBJ1-3, with TRBD1 as a possible D gene (5 bases). Trimming left V 8 bases short and J 4 bases short, with 15 bases between. CDR3 length: 14 residues. Germline CDR1 is MNHEY and CDR2 is SVGAGI. CDR3 nucleotides: TGTGCCAGCGGAACTAGGGGTTCCGGAAACACCATATATTTT. Translating it yields CASGTRGSGNTIYF.

The chain combines TRBV7-8 with TRBJ2-2; D is undetermined. Germline-derived CDR1 and CDR2 are SGHVS and FQNEAQ. Trimming pared 5 bases from V and 3 bases from J, leaving 10 bases between. The CDR3 length is 14 residues. CDR3: CASSPSPDTGELFF. The DNA of the CDR3 is TGTGCCAGCAGCCCCTCACCAGACACCGGGGAGCTGTTTTTT.

Only a few counts were recorded for this clone. The J gene is TRBJ2-3, the V gene TRBV7-9, with D possibly TRBD1 on 5 matching bases. Germline-derived CDR1 and CDR2 are SEHNR and FQNEAQ (reference sequence). Between the trimmed V and J ends, which lost 5 bases and 0 bases, there was a span of 12 bases. The CDR3 has 15 amino acids. The CDR3 DNA reads as TGTGCCAGCAGCCCACGGACACCTAGCACAGATACGCAGTATTTT. Translated: CASSPRTPSTDTQYF.